A single sample gave rise to the 30 T cell receptor beta chains below, sequenced in a study of technical replicates of blood from a handful of donors. Produced via immunoSEQ multiplex PCR; TCRdb's table is partial and in-frame only. The data hold over 50,000 clones, with about 90% observed a single time. Sequenced sample: PBMCs. The receptors come from a human donor in good health. Some clones in this sample may be carry-over from other donors' samples.

This rearrangement joins TRBV29-1 to TRBJ2-3, with TRBD1 matching 7 bases. Losses at the gene ends were 4 bases for V and 3 bases for J; bases not matched to a gene: 13. Germline CDR1 SQVTM, CDR2 ANQGSEA. This CDR3 spans 16 amino acids. The CDR3 DNA reads TGCAGCGTTGTGGCAGGGGGAAAGTTGTGGACAGATACGCAGTATTTT. The encoded protein is CSVVAGGKLWTDTQYF.

The rearrangement joins TRBV5-4 to TRBJ2-1; 10 bases line up with TRBD2. Germline CDR1 is SGHNT and CDR2 is YYREEE (reference sequence). Trimming removed 4 bases from V and 2 bases from J; junction bases left unmatched: 6. This CDR3 has 16 amino acids. In nucleotides, the CDR3 is TGTGCCAGCAGCCCAGGACTAGCGGAGACCTACAATGAGCAGTTCTTC. As protein: CASSPGLAETYNEQFF.

CDR3 DNA sequence: TGTGCCAGTAGATCCGGACAGGGGAATTCACCCCTCCACTTT. Translating gives CASRSGQGNSPLHF. V gene TRBV19 combines with J gene TRBJ1-6; 9 positions match TRBD1. V gave up 6 bases and J gave up 7 bases; unmatched junction bases: 4. The CDR3 is made up of 14 amino acids. Germline V lookup: CDR1 LNHDA, CDR2 SQIVND (reference sequence).

The chain carries TRBV5-1 and TRBJ2-1; D perhaps matches TRBD1 (7 bases). V was cut by 6 bases and J by 0 bases, with 16 bases left in between. This CDR3 spans 16 amino acids. Germline V CDR1 and CDR2: SGHRS, YFSETQ. CDR3 sequence reads: CASNPQGTGSYNEQFF. CDR3 nucleotides: TGCGCCAGCAACCCACAGGGGACTGGCTCCTACAATGAGCAGTTCTTC.

V usage is TRBV5-1 and J usage is TRBJ2-5, with TRBD2 identical over 7 bases. J was trimmed by 5 bases and V by 4 bases; bases with no gene match: 8. This CDR3 has 14 residues. Germline V gene sequence: CDR1 SGHRS, CDR2 YFSETQ. The CDR3 here is CASSKSPRGETQYF. The CDR3 nucleotides read TGCGCCAGCAGCAAAAGTCCGCGGGGGGAGACCCAGTACTTC.

The chain links TRBV19 to TRBJ1-2; TRBD1 might be the D (6 bases). This CDR3 spans 16 amino acids. V was clipped by 4 bases and J by 4 bases, with 19 bases between them. Per germline, CDR1 LNHDA and CDR2 SQIVND (reference sequence). The chain's CDR3 is CASSTSNRELSYGYTF. The CDR3 DNA sequence: TGTGCCAGTAGTACTTCGAACAGGGAGTTGAGCTATGGCTACACCTTC.

The rearrangement links TRBV4-3 to TRBJ1-1; D is perhaps TRBD1 (5 bases). This CDR3 has 18 amino acids. V was trimmed by 4 bases and J by 0 bases, leaving 21 bases between them. Germline V CDR1 and CDR2: LGHNA, YSLEER. The CDR3 bases are TGCGCCAGCAGCCCCTCCGCGCAGGGCCCTATAATGAACACTGAAGCTTTCTTT. As protein: CASSPSAQGPIMNTEAFF.

The chain carries TRBV21-1 and TRBJ1-5; the table's D gene call, TRBD1, was not cross checked with the DNA. TRBV21-1 is classified as a pseudogene. This CDR3 is 19 amino acids long. The CDR3 DNA is TGTGCCAGCGCATCATCGACAGGGGCCGTCGAATATAGCAATCAGCCCCAGCATTTT. Protein product: CASASSTGAVEYSNQPQHF.

J is TRBJ2-3 and V is TRBV4-2; 9 bases map to TRBD2. This CDR3 region has 16 residues. V was clipped by 4 bases and J by 4 bases; unmatched bases: 9. Germline V gives CDR1 LGHNA, CDR2 YNFKEQ. The CDR3 DNA reads TGTGCCAGCAGCCCAAGGGGTAGCGGGGGCCCAGATACGCAGTATTTT. Translated, it gives CASSPRGSGGPDTQYF.

The genes are TRBV9 and TRBJ2-3, with 12 bases matching TRBD2. The CDR3 is made up of 14 amino acids. The V segment lost 4 bases and the J segment 4 bases; nucleotides outside the gene matches: 1. The germline gives CDR1 SGDLS, CDR2 YYNGEE. The CDR3 nucleotides read TGTGCCAGCAGCACTAGCGGGGGGTCAGATACGCAGTATTTT. It codes for CASSTSGGSDTQYF.

Here the CDR3 reads CSATGYYEQYF. For the CDR3, the DNA is TGCAGTGCTACAGGGTACTACGAGCAGTACTTC. The gene calls are TRBV20-1 and TRBJ2-7, with a weak D call TRBD1 (5 bases). The V gene's germline CDR1 is DFQATT and CDR2 SNEGSKA (reference sequence). Trimming stripped 4 bases from V and 3 bases from J, with 7 bases between. The CDR3 extends over 11 amino acids.

The chain is built from TRBV4-3 and TRBJ1-6; tentative D call: TRBD1 (5 bases). Germline V gives CDR1 LGHNA, CDR2 YSLEER. The CDR3 spans 17 residues. The V end lost 0 bases, the J end lost 0 bases, and 9 bases lay between the germline ends. The CDR3 loop is CASSQDRQSSYNSPLHF. The CDR3, as DNA: TGCGCCAGCAGCCAAGATAGACAGAGCTCCTATAATTCACCCCTCCACTTT.

This sequence joins TRBV11-2 and TRBJ2-7; 9 nucleotides match TRBD2. Trimming cost V 1 base and J 6 bases; bases outside gene matches: 4. This CDR3 has 14 amino acids. CDR1 is SGHAT and CDR2 is FQNNGV in the germline V gene. The CDR3, as DNA: TGTGCCAGCAGCTTAGTGCGGGAGGGCACCGAGCAGTACTTC. Encoded protein: CASSLVREGTEQYF.

The chain employs TRBV5-1 and TRBJ2-7, with D unclear. V was cut by 0 bases and J by 2 bases, with 6 bases left in between. Per germline, CDR1 SGHRS and CDR2 YFSETQ. There are 13 residues in the CDR3. This CDR3 reads CASSLGAPYEQYF. Written as DNA, the CDR3 is TGCGCCAGCAGCTTGGGGGCACCCTACGAGCAGTACTTC.

This clone occurred once. V is TRBV7-2 and J is TRBJ1-1; D gene uncertain. Germline values: CDR1 SGHTA, CDR2 FQGNSA. The germline V and J ends were trimmed by 0 bases and 4 bases, with 9 bases remaining between them. This CDR3 has 14 residues. The CDR3 DNA reads TGTGCCAGCAGCTTAGCTACGGGAACCACTGAAGCTTTCTTT. Encoded protein: CASSLATGTTEAFF.

This clone was counted between two and nine times. V is TRBV11-1 and J is TRBJ1-1, with D possibly being TRBD1 (5 bases). V was cut by 4 bases and J by 1 base, with 7 bases left in between. The CDR3 is made up of 13 amino acids. CDR1 is SGHAT and CDR2 is FQDESV in the germline V gene (reference sequence). CDR3 residues: CASSWGENTEAFF. The DNA of the CDR3 is TGTGCCAGCAGCTGGGGGGAGAACACTGAAGCTTTCTTT.

The V and J genes are TRBV9 and TRBJ2-1; TRBD1 might be the D (5 bases). Germline CDR1 SGDLS, CDR2 YYNGEE. The CDR3 contains 15 residues. Trimming stripped 0 bases from V and 4 bases from J, with 11 bases between. The CDR3 protein is CASSVDTTVYNEQFF. The CDR3 bases are TGTGCCAGCAGCGTAGACACGACAGTTTACAATGAGCAGTTCTTC.

CDR3 coding DNA: TGTGCCAGCAGCTTAGAAGGCGGAGGAAACACCATATATTTT. As protein: CASSLEGGGNTIYF. The chain uses TRBV7-9 and TRBJ1-3; no definite D call. Germline CDR1 and CDR2: SEHNR and FQNEAQ (reference sequence). V dropped 1 base and J dropped 4 bases, with 8 bases sitting between them. The CDR3 extends over 14 amino acids.

In DNA form, the CDR3 reads TGTGCCAGCGGGGCTCAACGGGGCTACACCTTC. It codes for CASGAQRGYTF. The V call is TRBV6-6, the J call TRBJ1-2; possibly TRBD1 for D (5 bases). Trimming took 8 bases from V and 8 from J, leaving 12 bases between them. CDR3 length: 11 amino acids. The germline gives CDR1 MNHNY, CDR2 SVGAGI (reference sequence).

This clone showed up just once. V is TRBV6-5 and J is TRBJ1-5; 8 nucleotides align to TRBD1. This CDR3 has 15 residues. Germline loops: CDR1 MNHEY, CDR2 SVGAGI. V dropped 6 bases and J dropped 6; count of bases not matched to a gene: 10. CDR3 bases: TGTGCCAGCAGCCCCACCACAGGGGGGATTCAGCCCCAGCATTTT. This sequence encodes CASSPTTGGIQPQHF.

V gene TRBV6-5 combines with J gene TRBJ1-1, with D unresolved. Germline V gives CDR1 MNHEY, CDR2 SVGAGI. The ends were cut back, 6 bases at V and 5 bases at J, with 19 bases in the middle. The CDR3 length is 15 residues. The CDR3 DNA sequence: TGTGCCAGCAGCCCCGATAGGACTGGTAGGACTGAAGCTTTCTTT. Residues: CASSPDRTGRTEAFF.

This chain joins TRBV28 and TRBJ2-5, with 9 bases aligning to TRBD2. The CDR3 runs 18 residues. With 4 bases clipped from V and 5 bases from J, the junction kept 17 bases outside the gene matches. Germline CDR1 MDHEN, CDR2 SYDVKM. The CDR3 region is CASSSARVAGGPRETQYF. For the CDR3, the DNA is TGTGCCAGCAGTTCCGCCCGGGTTGCGGGAGGGCCTCGGGAGACCCAGTACTTC.

The chain recombines TRBV9 with TRBJ1-2; TRBD1 matches at 8 bases. The trim removed 4 bases at V and 5 bases at J, leaving 7 bases unmatched. There are 14 residues in the CDR3. CDR1 is SGDLS, CDR2 YYNGEE, per germline. The DNA for the CDR3 is TGTGCCAGCAGCCTGACAGGGGAGTCATATGGCTACACCTTC. Its protein product is CASSLTGESYGYTF.

The chain employs TRBV18 and TRBJ2-5; 7 bases agree with TRBD1. CDR3 length equals 13 residues. CDR1 is KGHSH, CDR2 LQKENI, per germline. Trimming cost V 1 base and J 4 bases; bases outside gene matches: 0. The CDR3 DNA is TGTGCCAGCTCACCACGACAGGGAGAGACCCAGTACTTC. Its protein product is CASSPRQGETQYF.

This chain links TRBV7-2 with TRBJ2-1; weak D call: TRBD2 (6 bases). The CDR3 is 12 amino acids. V lost 3 bases and J lost 7, with 7 bases in between. The V gene's germline CDR1 is SGHTA and CDR2 FQGNSA. In DNA, the CDR3 is TGTGCCAGCAGCTTTAGCGGTAATGAGCAGTTCTTC. This codes for CASSFSGNEQFF.

The J gene is TRBJ1-3, the V gene TRBV30; 8 bases are shared with TRBD1. The CDR3 is 16 residues long. In germline, CDR1 is GTSNPN, CDR2 SVGIG (reference sequence). With V trimmed by 5 bases and J by 1 base, 10 bases remained unmatched. As DNA, the CDR3 is TGTGCCTGGGTTACCGGGACAGGTATATCTGGAAACACCATATATTTT. Its protein is CAWVTGTGISGNTIYF.

The rearrangement joins TRBV11-1 to TRBJ2-2; 8 nucleotides align to TRBD2. The V gene end was trimmed by 8 bases and the J gene end by 7 bases; junction bases not matched to a gene: 9. The CDR3 contains 14 residues. Per germline, CDR1 SGHAT and CDR2 FQDESV (reference sequence). CDR3 amino acids: CASRSSGGGGELFF. The CDR3 bases are TGTGCCAGCCGATCAAGCGGGGGTGGCGGGGAGCTGTTTTTT.

The V and J genes are TRBV27 and TRBJ2-1; 13 nucleotides agree with TRBD2. The CDR3 runs to 15 residues. The trim removed 5 bases at V and 6 bases at J, leaving 4 bases unmatched. The germline CDR1 and CDR2 sequences are MNHEY and SMNVEV (reference sequence). The CDR3 nucleotides are TGTGCCAGCAGTCAAACTAGCGGGAGGGTCAATGAGCAGTTCTTC. It is translated as CASSQTSGRVNEQFF.

The gene calls are TRBV7-9 and TRBJ2-3, with 10 bases aligning to TRBD1. With 1 base clipped from V and 6 bases from J, the junction kept 10 bases outside the gene matches. This CDR3 has 17 amino acids. Germline V gene data show CDR1 as SEHNR and CDR2 as FQNEAQ (reference sequence). The CDR3, as DNA: TGTGCCAGCAGCTTAGGTGCGCTGGGACAGGGGAGCGATACGCAGTATTTT. Translation gives CASSLGALGQGSDTQYF.

The rearrangement joins TRBV19 to TRBJ1-5; 7 nucleotides align to TRBD1. CDR1 and CDR2 (germline): LNHDA, SQIVND (reference sequence). V lost 11 bases to trimming and J lost 2 bases; unmatched junction nucleotides: 18. The CDR3 sequence is 17 residues long. The CDR3 DNA sequence: TGTGCCCCTTCACCCCCGGGACAGCGAGGGGGCAATCAGCCCCAGCATTTT. Amino acids: CAPSPPGQRGGNQPQHF.